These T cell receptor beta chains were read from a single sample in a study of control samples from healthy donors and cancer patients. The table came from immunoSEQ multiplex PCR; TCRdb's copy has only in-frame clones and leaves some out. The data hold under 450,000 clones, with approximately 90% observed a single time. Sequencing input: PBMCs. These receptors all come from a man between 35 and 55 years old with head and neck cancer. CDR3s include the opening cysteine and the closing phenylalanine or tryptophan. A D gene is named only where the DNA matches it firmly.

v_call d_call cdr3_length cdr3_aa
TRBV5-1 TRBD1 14 CASSLTGINEKLFF
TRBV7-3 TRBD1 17 CASSPRTGRRNTGELFF
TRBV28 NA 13 CASSIRGTDTQYF
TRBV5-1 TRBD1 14 CASSTSGQGNEQYF
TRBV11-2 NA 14 CASSLRLVQETQYF
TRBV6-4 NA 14 CASSMNMGAYEQYF
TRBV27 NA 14 CASRPTEQNTEAFF
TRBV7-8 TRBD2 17 CASSFTRLAGPLDEQFF
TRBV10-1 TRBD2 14 CASSGGLAGWEQFF
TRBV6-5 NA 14 CASQSASGAYEQYF
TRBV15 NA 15 CATSRDPGPDYEQYF
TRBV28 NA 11 CASTRDYEQYF
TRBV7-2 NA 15 CASSPEGTANYGYTF
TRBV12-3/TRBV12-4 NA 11 CASSYEGEQYF
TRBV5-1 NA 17 CASSLEVSGSSYNEQFF
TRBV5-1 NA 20 CASSFPGKDRDYVYGETQYF
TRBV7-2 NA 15 CASSLVSGYVDEQYF
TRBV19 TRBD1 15 CASRSPGTGPEGYTF
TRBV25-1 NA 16 CASSMGPSSGGNTIYF
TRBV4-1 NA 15 CASSQGETEVHEQYF
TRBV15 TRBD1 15 CATSRGGQGGNIQYF
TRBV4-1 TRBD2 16 CASSLLAVSSYNEQFF
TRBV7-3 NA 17 CASSRGSGKSSYNEQFF
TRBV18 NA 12 CASSPDNSPLHF
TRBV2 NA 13 CASSEGPLEEQYF
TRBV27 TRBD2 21 CASSLPTPGLAGSSSYNEQFF
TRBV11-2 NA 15 CASSSDRSYNSPLHF
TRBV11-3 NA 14 CASSRGVSTDTQYF
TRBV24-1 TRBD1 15 CATSDDRALNQPQHF
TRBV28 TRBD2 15 CASSLLASGSYEQFF
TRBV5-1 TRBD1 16 CASSLSTWTGEETQYF
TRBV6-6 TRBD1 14 CASSARDSSYEQYF
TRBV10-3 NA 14 CAISESGGGYGYTF
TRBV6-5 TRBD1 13 CASGDRGLLEQYF
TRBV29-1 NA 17 CSVVYQGPFASNYGYTF
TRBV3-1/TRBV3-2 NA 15 CASSQGGQFNQPQHF
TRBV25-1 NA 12 CASSEINQPQHF
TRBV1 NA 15 CTSSQDEGSIYGYTF
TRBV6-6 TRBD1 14 CASSYRTGNEKLFF
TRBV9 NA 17 CASSPRVSSTRQETQYF
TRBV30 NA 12 CAWNPTSYEQYF
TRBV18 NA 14 CASSQGIGAGELFF
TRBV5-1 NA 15 CASSPPRGQNEKLFF
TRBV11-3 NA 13 CASSLGRTGELFF
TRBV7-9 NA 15 CASSSGGSSTDTQYF
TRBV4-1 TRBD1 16 CASSQENFGTGYEQYF
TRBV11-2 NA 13 CASSRQLNQPQHF
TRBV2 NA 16 CASSDLRDSSTDTQYF
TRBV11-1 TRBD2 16 CASSLDQRGGIDEQFF
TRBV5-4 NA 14 CASSFYREVETQYF
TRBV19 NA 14 CASSILDSADTQYF
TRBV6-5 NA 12 CASRGSYNEQFF
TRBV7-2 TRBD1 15 CASSAGQGAYEKLFF
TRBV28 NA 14 CASTRLRQGNTIYF
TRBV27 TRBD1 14 CASSRARGDQPQHF
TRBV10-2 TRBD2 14 CASRLAGDVYEQYF
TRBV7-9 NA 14 CASSLEGRYSPLHF
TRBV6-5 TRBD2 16 CASSYSKLAGLKTQYF
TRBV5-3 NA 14 CARSLPGDTGELFF
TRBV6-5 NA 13 CASSRDINQPQHF